Sequencing of this T cell receptor beta chain was carried out in a study of beta chain features in type 1 diabetes. Study results and limitations: At VDJ recombination sites, type 1 diabetes patients had fewer insertions and more deleted nucleotides.

Markers CD45RO/CCR7/CD25/CD127/CD95/CD27 served to sort CD4+ naive, central memory, regulatory and stem cell-like memory cells. The CDR3 length is 15 residues. Germline V gene data show CDR1 as SGHTS and CDR2 as YDEGEE. Trimming at V came to 4 bases and at J to 5 bases, leaving 3 bases not matched to a gene. TCRB transcripts that were expressed got sequenced, as all of the isolated RNA had been reverse transcribed. The protocol was immunoSEQ multiplex PCR, while the TCRdb copy is restricted to in-frame clones and leaves out a portion. The sample holds fewer than 350,000 clones; about 8% are singletons and the top ten take more than 1%. This clone appeared a few times. The antigen is not known.

The chain is built from TRBV5-8 and TRBJ1-6, with 10 bases that match TRBD1. The source material was central memory CD4+ T cells from blood. This clonotype was obtained from a young woman in good health. CDR3 in amino acids: CASSRDRGNNSPLHF. The CDR3 DNA sequence: TGTGCCAGCAGCCGGGACAGGGGAAATAATTCACCCCTCCACTTT.